This T cell receptor beta chain comes out of a study of control samples from healthy donors and cancer patients. The assay was immunoSEQ multiplex PCR, and TCRdb's table has in-frame clones only and misses some. The table includes 30,000 to 40,000 clones, under 95% detected once. V gave up 1 base and J gave up 3 bases, with 4 bases separating them. The length of the CDR3 is 13 residues. CDR1 is SGHTA and CDR2 is FQGNSA in the germline V gene. Only one count was recorded for this clone. The sample comprised PBMCs. The TCR originated in a man aged 35 to 55 with colorectal cancer. V is TRBV7-2 and J is TRBJ1-5; no clear D gene. CDR3 nucleotide sequence: TGTGCCAGCAGCTTAGGGACCAATCAGCCCCAGCATTTT. This codes for CASSLGTNQPQHF. Filled out from reference TRBV7-2 and TRBJ1-5, the complete variable domain reads GAGVSQSPSNKVTEKGKDVELRCDPISGHTALYWYRQSLGQGLEFLIYFQGNSAPDKSGLPSDRFSAERTGGSVSTLTIQRTQQEDSAVYLCASSLGTNQPQHFGDGTRLSIL.